This TCR beta chain was retrieved from a study of T cell repertoires in cytomegalovirus infection (dated by TCRdb to between 2018 and 2020). As for the study more broadly: The HLA type of each donor mattered for the analysis, because public TCR beta signatures pointed to carriage of CMV infection along with the matching HLA type. General findings and caveats noted by the study authors: The ex vivo response was dominated by HLA-C-restricted CMV-specific TCR beta clonotypes, and the single most frequent clonotype in two of eight donors was supplied by these HLA-C-restricted clonotypes. In both this cohort and an independent roughly 330-donor cohort, the cumulative frequency of public TCR beta family members distinguished carriers of CMV infection plus the relevant HLA type.

This clonotype was counted ten times or more. The antigen it binds to is not known. Base qualities are not at hand, and no much larger clone is one base apart. For sequencing, an Illumina HiSeq 1500 was employed. The raw public data were reprocessed by TCRdb itself: fastp quality trimming at Q25, MiXCR clonotype calling, in-frame beta chains only. Rows matching on CDR3 protein sequence are summarized as one entry with the most common DNA and genes. Present in this sample are fewer than 250,000 distinct CDR3 sequences, about 12% of which were seen just once. 1.5% to 2% of the sample is in the top ten clones. The germline V gene gives CDR1 as SGHRS and CDR2 as YFSETQ. Clipping removes 4 bases from V and 7 bases from J, with 5 as the unmatched junction base count. Spanning cysteine to phenylalanine, the CDR3 consists of 12 amino acids. Only the CDR3 portion is preserved as DNA: 36 bases, with reading frame beginning at the first base.

The TCR sequence derives from a human donor in good health (CMV status not recorded). Some clones in this sample may be carry-over from other donors' samples. The V and J segments used are TRBV5-1 and TRBJ2-7; TRBD1 fits 7 bases in the junction. Material: PBMCs. The CDR3 is CASSPGQVEQYF. In nucleotide form, the sequence is TGCGCCAGCAGCCCCGGACAGGTAGAGCAGTACTTC.